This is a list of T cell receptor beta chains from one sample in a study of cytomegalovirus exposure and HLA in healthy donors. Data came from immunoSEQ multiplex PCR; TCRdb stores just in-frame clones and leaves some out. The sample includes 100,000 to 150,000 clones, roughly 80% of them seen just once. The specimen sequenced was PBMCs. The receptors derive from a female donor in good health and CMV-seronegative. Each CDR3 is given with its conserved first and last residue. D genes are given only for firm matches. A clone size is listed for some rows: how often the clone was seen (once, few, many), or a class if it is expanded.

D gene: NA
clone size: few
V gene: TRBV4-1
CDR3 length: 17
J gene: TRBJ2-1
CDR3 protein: CASSQGQARGSYNEQFF
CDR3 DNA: TGCGCCAGCAGCCAAGGGCAAGCCAGGGGTTCCTACAATGAGCAGTTCTTC

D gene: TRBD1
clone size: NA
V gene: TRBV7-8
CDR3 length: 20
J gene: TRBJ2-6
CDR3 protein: CASSLDGAGQGLFGANVLTF
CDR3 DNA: TGTGCCAGCAGCTTAGATGGAGCGGGACAGGGTCTTTTTGGGGCCAACGTCCTGACTTTC

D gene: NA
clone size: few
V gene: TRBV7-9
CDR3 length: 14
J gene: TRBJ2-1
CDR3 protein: CASSRKRTYNEQFF
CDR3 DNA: TGTGCCAGCAGCCGGAAGCGGACGTACAATGAGCAGTTCTTC

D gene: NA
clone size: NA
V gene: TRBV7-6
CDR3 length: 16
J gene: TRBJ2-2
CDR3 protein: CASSLGLQGSAGELFF
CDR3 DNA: TGTGCCAGCAGCTTAGGTTTACAGGGTAGCGCCGGGGAGCTGTTTTTT

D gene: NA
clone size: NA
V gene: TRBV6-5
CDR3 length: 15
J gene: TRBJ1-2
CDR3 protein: CASSWPWPTNYGYTF
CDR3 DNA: TGTGCCAGCAGTTGGCCGTGGCCGACTAACTATGGCTACACCTTC

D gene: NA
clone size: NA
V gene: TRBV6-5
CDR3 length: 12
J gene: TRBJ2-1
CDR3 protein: CASSTQGGEQFF
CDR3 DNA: TGTGCCAGCAGTACGCAGGGTGGCGAGCAGTTCTTC

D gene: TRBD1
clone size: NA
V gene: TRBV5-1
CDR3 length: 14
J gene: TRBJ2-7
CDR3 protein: CASSPQQGGYEQYF
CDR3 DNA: TGCGCCAGCAGCCCGCAACAGGGGGGCTACGAGCAGTACTTC

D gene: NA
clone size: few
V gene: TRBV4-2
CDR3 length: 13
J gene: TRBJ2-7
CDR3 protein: CASSQGQSNEQYF
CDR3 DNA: TGTGCCAGCAGCCAAGGTCAGTCAAACGAGCAGTACTTC

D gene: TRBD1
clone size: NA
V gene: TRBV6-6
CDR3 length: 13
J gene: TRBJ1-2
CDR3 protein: CASIAGQGHGYTF
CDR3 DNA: TGTGCCAGCATAGCGGGACAGGGGCATGGCTACACCTTC

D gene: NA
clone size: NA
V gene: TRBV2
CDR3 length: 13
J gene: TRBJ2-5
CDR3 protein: CASSVMRGETQYF
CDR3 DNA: TGTGCCAGCAGTGTAATGCGCGGAGAGACCCAGTACTTC

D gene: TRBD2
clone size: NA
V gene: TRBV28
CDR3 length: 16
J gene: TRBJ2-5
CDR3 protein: CASPPSGSGSWETQYF
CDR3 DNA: TGTGCCAGCCCCCCATCGGGTAGCGGGAGCTGGGAGACCCAGTACTTC

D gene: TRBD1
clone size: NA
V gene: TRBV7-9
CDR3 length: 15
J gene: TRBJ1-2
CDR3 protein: CASSPSSTGDYGYTF
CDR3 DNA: TGTGCCAGCAGCCCATCCTCGACAGGGGACTATGGCTACACCTTC

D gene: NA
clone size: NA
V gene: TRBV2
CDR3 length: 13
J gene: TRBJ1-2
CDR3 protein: CASSAQVNYGYTF
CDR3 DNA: TGTGCCAGCAGCGCACAGGTTAACTATGGCTACACCTTC

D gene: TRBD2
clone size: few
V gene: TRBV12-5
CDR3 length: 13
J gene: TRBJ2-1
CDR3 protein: CASGSPRGDEQFF
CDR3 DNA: TGTGCTAGTGGTTCCCCGCGGGGGGACGAGCAGTTCTTC

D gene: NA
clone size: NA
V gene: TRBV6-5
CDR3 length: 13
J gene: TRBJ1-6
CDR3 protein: CASSYLQGADLHF
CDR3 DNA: TGTGCCAGCAGTTACTTGCAGGGTGCGGACCTCCACTTT

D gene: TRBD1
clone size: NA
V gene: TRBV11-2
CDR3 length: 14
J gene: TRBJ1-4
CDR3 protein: CASSPGQPYEKLFF
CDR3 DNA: TGTGCCAGCAGCCCGGGACAGCCCTATGAAAAACTGTTTTTT

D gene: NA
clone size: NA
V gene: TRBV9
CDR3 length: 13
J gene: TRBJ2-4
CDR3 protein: CASSVELQDIQYF
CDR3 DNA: TGTGCCAGCAGCGTAGAATTACAAGACATTCAGTACTTC

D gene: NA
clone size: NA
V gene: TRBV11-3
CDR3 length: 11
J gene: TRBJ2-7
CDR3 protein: CASSLDGLVFF
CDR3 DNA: TGTGCCAGCAGCTTAGACGGGTTGGTGTTCTTC

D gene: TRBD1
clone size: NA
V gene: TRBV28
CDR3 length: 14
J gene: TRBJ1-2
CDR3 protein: CASSGTGNTYGYTF
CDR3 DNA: TGTGCCAGCAGCGGGACAGGGAATACCTATGGCTACACCTTC

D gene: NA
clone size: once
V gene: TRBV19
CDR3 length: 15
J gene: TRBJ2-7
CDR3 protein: CASSIGGLGPAEQYF
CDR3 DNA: TGTGCCAGTAGTATAGGTGGACTCGGACCGGCCGAGCAGTACTTC

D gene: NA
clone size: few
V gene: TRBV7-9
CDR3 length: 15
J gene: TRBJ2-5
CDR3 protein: CASSPTAGTQETQYF
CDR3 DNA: TGTGCCAGCAGCCCGACAGCCGGGACACAAGAGACCCAGTACTTC

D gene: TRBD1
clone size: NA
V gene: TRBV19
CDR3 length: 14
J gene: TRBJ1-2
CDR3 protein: CASRNLQGDYGYTF
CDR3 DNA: TGTGCCAGTAGAAACCTCCAGGGGGACTATGGCTACACCTTC

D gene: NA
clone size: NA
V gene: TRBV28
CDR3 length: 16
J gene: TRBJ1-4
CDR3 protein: CASSQRQSGTNEKLFF
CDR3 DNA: TGTGCCAGCAGTCAAAGACAGAGCGGGACTAATGAAAAACTGTTTTTT